This TCR beta chain is from a study of cytomegalovirus exposure and HLA in healthy donors. PCR used 60 Vbeta primers and 13 Jbeta primers. Profiled with immunoSEQ multiplex PCR; TCRdb holds only in-frame clones, not every one. The sample has 170,000 or so clones; around 80% are singletons. Study-wide results and caveats: Later on, an analysis found that several of the most significant clusters appeared to be linked to common viral pathogens, which included parvovirus B19.

Deletions cut 4 bases from V and 0 bases from J, with 11 bases between. The CDR3 contains 14 residues. CDR1 is SGDLS and CDR2 is YYNGEE in the germline V gene. On this clone itself: What it binds is not known.

This TCR was recovered from a woman aged 45-65 years in good health and CMV-seropositive. The specimen was PBMCs. V and J are TRBV9 and TRBJ2-7, with TRBD2 as a possible D gene (6 bases). CDR3 sequence (DNA): TGTGCCAGCAGCCCGGGACTTCCCTCCTACGAGCAGTACTTC. Translating it yields CASSPGLPSYEQYF.